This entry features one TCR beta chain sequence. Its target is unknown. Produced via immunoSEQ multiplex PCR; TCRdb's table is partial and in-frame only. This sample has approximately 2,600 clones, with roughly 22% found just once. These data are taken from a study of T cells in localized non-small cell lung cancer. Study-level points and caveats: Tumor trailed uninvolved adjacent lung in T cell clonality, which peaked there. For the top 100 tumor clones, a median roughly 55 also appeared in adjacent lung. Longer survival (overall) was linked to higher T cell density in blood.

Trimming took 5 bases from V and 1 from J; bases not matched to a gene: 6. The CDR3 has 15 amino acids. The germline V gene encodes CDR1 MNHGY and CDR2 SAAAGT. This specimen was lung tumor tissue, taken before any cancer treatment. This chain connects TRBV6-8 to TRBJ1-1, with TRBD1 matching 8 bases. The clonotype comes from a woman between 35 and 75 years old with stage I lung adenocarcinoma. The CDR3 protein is CASSDLGTGNTEAFF. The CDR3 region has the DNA TGTGCCAGCAGTGATCTGGGGACAGGGAACACTGAAGCTTTCTTT.